The clone carrying this T cell receptor (beta chain) has ten or more counts. These data are taken from a study of neurological immune-mediated disorders. CDR1 MNHEY and CDR2 SVGEGT come from the germline V gene. This CDR3 is 16 amino acids long. V shed 2 bases, J shed 2 bases, and the junction held 6 bases outside the gene matches. TCRdb re-derived calls from the 5' RACE reads in MiXCR, one entry per CDR3 protein. The sample contains 25,000 to 30,000 distinct CDR3 sequences, about 12% of which appear only once. The chain links TRBV6-2 or TRBV6-3 to TRBJ2-3, with 8 bases aligning to TRBD1. The clonotype comes from a woman aged 55-70 years in good health. The sequenced sample consisted of PBMCs. This chain's CDR3 is CASSYARQGFTDTQYF. As DNA, the CDR3 is TGTGCCAGCAGTTACGCGAGACAGGGGTTCACAGATACGCAGTATTTT.